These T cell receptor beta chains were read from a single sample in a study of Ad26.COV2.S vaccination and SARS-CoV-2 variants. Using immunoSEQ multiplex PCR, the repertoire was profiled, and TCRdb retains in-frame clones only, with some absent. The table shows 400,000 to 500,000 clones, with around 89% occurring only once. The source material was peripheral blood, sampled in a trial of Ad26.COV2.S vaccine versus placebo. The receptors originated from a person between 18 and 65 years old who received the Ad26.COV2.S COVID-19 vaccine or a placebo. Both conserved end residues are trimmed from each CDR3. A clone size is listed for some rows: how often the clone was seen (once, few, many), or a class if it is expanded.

CDR3: ASSLPGEDTIY
size: -
V: TRBV5-1
J: TRBJ1-3

CDR3: ASSLWAKREETQY
size: -
V: TRBV28
J: TRBJ2-5

CDR3: ASSQTLPSTDTQY
size: -
V: TRBV4-1
J: TRBJ2-3

CDR3: ASSQVGGSNEQY
size: -
V: TRBV4-3
J: TRBJ2-7

CDR3: ASSSGQGRNEQF
size: -
V: TRBV6-6
J: TRBJ2-1

CDR3: ASSPADRLLDSPLH
size: -
V: TRBV28
J: TRBJ1-6

CDR3: ASGRIDPHEQY
size: -
V: TRBV27
J: TRBJ2-7

CDR3: ASSWTPGNTIY
size: -
V: TRBV12-3/TRBV12-4
J: TRBJ1-3

CDR3: ASSFPDRGPNTGELF
size: -
V: TRBV9
J: TRBJ2-2

CDR3: ASSPEVHQPQH
size: -
V: TRBV18
J: TRBJ1-5

CDR3: ASSLETGTYGYT
size: -
V: TRBV5-1
J: TRBJ1-2

CDR3: ASKISGGVVAYNEQF
size: -
V: TRBV7-9
J: TRBJ2-1

CDR3: ASSPPALKAGGYNEQF
size: -
V: TRBV11-2
J: TRBJ2-1

CDR3: ASSLTEAF
size: -
V: TRBV12-3/TRBV12-4
J: TRBJ1-1

CDR3: ASSLGQGNEQY
size: -
V: TRBV27
J: TRBJ2-7

CDR3: AWSDGRDGYT
size: -
V: TRBV30
J: TRBJ1-2

CDR3: ASSSPYDTNTQF
size: -
V: TRBV28
J: TRBJ2-1

CDR3: ASHRGGWRNTEAF
size: -
V: TRBV6-5
J: TRBJ1-1

CDR3: ASSLIGPTNSPLH
size: once
V: TRBV5-1
J: TRBJ1-6

CDR3: ASSAPGQGYYGYT
size: -
V: TRBV5-4
J: TRBJ1-2

CDR3: AWSVIKTGSGNTIY
size: -
V: TRBV30
J: TRBJ1-3

CDR3: ASSEAASSYNEQF
size: -
V: TRBV4-3
J: TRBJ2-1

CDR3: ASRLAGGGSEQY
size: -
V: TRBV27
J: TRBJ2-7

CDR3: ASSRGDSGRSHGYT
size: -
V: TRBV27
J: TRBJ1-2

CDR3: ASSPLAGNSPLH
size: -
V: TRBV4-3
J: TRBJ1-6

CDR3: ASSPDTSGGDNEQF
size: -
V: TRBV7-7
J: TRBJ2-1

CDR3: AISDTGGGTDTQY
size: -
V: TRBV10-3
J: TRBJ2-3

CDR3: ASSRTGTENTEAF
size: -
V: TRBV9
J: TRBJ1-1

CDR3: ASSEQGGSISGANVLT
size: -
V: TRBV2
J: TRBJ2-6

CDR3: AWSPAGKRNTEAF
size: once
V: TRBV30
J: TRBJ1-1

CDR3: ASSQVQGASYT
size: -
V: TRBV3-1/TRBV3-2
J: TRBJ1-2

CDR3: ASSLAGTPYEQY
size: -
V: TRBV7-8
J: TRBJ2-7

CDR3: ASSVGTGLGYT
size: -
V: TRBV28
J: TRBJ1-2

CDR3: ASSEAKDRESYEQY
size: -
V: TRBV6-1
J: TRBJ2-7

CDR3: ASSPGRGYPERTEAF
size: -
V: TRBV27
J: TRBJ1-1

CDR3: ASSLVGREQY
size: -
V: TRBV6-5
J: TRBJ2-7

CDR3: ASSQDQGVGPQH
size: -
V: TRBV4-1
J: TRBJ1-5

CDR3: ASSLSGGAEYGYT
size: -
V: TRBV27
J: TRBJ1-2

CDR3: SVVGRLHTEAF
size: -
V: TRBV29-1
J: TRBJ1-1

CDR3: ASSQDPFVKETQY
size: -
V: TRBV4-3
J: TRBJ2-5

CDR3: ASGPPGGGRNEQF
size: once
V: TRBV7-2
J: TRBJ2-1

CDR3: ASSLRASANIGNTIY
size: -
V: TRBV7-2
J: TRBJ1-3

CDR3: ASSLEAGAHYGYT
size: -
V: TRBV13
J: TRBJ1-2

CDR3: ASSLAGTSAAKNIQY
size: -
V: TRBV5-5
J: TRBJ2-4

CDR3: ASSPRQGAGYTIY
size: -
V: TRBV9
J: TRBJ1-3

CDR3: AWSKGDEAF
size: -
V: TRBV30
J: TRBJ1-1

CDR3: ASSLLKFRSTYEQY
size: -
V: TRBV28
J: TRBJ2-7

CDR3: ASSFSYSYEQY
size: -
V: TRBV27
J: TRBJ2-7

CDR3: ASSRQRGAYNEQF
size: few
V: TRBV5-4
J: TRBJ2-1

CDR3: ASSLRIGIGTGYT
size: -
V: TRBV28
J: TRBJ1-2

CDR3: ASSRLHVNYGYT
size: -
V: TRBV3-1/TRBV3-2
J: TRBJ1-2

CDR3: ATRYTGGAGTGELF
size: -
V: TRBV15
J: TRBJ2-2

CDR3: ASSQVSGLDTQY
size: -
V: TRBV4-2
J: TRBJ2-3

CDR3: ASSIGQGAYEQY
size: few
V: TRBV5-1
J: TRBJ2-7

CDR3: ASYGGSMNTEAF
size: few
V: TRBV7-9
J: TRBJ1-1

CDR3: ASSWDGGRPTGELF
size: once
V: TRBV5-1
J: TRBJ2-2

CDR3: ASSQFTGATDTQY
size: -
V: TRBV4-1
J: TRBJ2-3

CDR3: ASSVGGGSEQY
size: -
V: TRBV10-1
J: TRBJ2-7

CDR3: ASSTGQNTEAF
size: -
V: TRBV7-3
J: TRBJ1-1